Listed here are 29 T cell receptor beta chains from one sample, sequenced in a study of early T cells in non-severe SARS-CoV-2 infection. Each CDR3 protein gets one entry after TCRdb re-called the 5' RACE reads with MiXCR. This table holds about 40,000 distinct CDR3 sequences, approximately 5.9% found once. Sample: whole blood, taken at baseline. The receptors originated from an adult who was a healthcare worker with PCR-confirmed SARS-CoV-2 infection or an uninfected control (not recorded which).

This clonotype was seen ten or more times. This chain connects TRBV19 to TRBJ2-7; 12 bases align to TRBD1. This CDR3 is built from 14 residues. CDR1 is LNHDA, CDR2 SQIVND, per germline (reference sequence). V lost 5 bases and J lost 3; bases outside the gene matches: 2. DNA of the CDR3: TGTGCCAGTAGTGGGGACAGGGGGCTCTACGAGCAGTACTTC. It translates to CASSGDRGLYEQYF.

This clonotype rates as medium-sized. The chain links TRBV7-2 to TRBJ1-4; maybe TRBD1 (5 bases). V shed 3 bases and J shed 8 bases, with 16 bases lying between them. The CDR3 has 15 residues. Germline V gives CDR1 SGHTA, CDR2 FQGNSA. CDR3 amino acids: CASSFIGRGKEKLFF. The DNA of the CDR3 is TGTGCCAGCAGCTTTATAGGGAGGGGAAAAGAAAAACTGTTTTTT.

For the CDR3, the DNA is TGCGCCAGCAGCCTGAGACAGGGTAATCGCTACACCTTC. This sequence encodes CASSLRQGNRYTF. The rearrangement links TRBV4-3 to TRBJ1-2, with TRBD1 identical over 7 bases. The CDR3 is made up of 13 amino acids. Germline assignment: CDR1 LGHNA and CDR2 YSLEER. The V and J ends lost 4 bases and 9 bases, in that order; junction bases with no gene match: 8.

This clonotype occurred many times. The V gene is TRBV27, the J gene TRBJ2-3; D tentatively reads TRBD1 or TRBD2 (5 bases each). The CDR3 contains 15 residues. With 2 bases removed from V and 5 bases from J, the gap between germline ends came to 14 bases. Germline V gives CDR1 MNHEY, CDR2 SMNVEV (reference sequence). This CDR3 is CASSLGWGSEDTQYF. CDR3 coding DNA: TGTGCCAGCAGTTTAGGGTGGGGGTCAGAAGATACGCAGTATTTT.

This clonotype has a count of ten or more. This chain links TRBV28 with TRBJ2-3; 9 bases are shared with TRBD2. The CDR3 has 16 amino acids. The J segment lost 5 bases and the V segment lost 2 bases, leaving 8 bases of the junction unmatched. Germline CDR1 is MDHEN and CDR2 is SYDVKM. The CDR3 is CASSLGVAGAKDTQYF. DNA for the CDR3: TGTGCCAGCAGTTTAGGAGTAGCGGGGGCTAAAGATACGCAGTATTTT.

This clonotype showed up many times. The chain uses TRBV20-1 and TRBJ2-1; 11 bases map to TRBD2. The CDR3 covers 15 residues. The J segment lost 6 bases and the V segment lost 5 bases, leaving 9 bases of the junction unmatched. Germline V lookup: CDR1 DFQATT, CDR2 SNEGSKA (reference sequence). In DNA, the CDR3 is TGCAGTGCTGATAGACTAGCGGGGCTGTTCAATGAGCAGTTCTTC. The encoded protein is CSADRLAGLFNEQFF.

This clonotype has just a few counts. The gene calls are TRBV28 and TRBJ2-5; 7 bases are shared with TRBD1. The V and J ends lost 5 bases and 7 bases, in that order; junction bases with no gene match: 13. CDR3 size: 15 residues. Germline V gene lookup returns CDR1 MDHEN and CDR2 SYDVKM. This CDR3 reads CASSLGDSRGGTQYF. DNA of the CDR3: TGTGCCAGCAGTCTAGGGGACAGCCGTGGCGGGACCCAGTACTTC.

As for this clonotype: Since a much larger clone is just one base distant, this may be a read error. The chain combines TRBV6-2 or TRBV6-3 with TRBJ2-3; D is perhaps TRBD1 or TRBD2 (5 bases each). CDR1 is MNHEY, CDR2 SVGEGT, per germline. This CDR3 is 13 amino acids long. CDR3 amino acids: CASSWDATDKQYF. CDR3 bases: TGTGCCAGCAGTTGGGACGCCACAGATAAGCAGTATTTT.

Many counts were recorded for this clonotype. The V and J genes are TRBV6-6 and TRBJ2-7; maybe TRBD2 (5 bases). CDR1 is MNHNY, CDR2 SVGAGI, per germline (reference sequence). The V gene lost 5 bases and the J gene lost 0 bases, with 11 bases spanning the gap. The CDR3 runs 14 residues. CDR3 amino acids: CASSMTGSSYEQYF. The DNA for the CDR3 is TGTGCCAGCAGTATGACGGGAAGCTCCTACGAGCAGTACTTC.

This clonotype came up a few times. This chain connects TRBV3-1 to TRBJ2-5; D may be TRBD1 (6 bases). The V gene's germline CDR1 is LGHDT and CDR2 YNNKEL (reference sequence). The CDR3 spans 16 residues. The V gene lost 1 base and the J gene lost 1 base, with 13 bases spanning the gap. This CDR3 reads CASSQGHRAGQETQYF. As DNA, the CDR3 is TGTGCCAGCAGCCAAGGTCACAGGGCCGGCCAAGAGACCCAGTACTTC.

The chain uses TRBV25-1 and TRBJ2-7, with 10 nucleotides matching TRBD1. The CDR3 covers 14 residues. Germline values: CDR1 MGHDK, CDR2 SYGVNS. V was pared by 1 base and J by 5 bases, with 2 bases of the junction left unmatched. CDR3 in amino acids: CASSESGQGNEQYF. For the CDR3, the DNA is TGTGCCAGCAGTGAATCGGGACAGGGGAACGAGCAGTACTTC.

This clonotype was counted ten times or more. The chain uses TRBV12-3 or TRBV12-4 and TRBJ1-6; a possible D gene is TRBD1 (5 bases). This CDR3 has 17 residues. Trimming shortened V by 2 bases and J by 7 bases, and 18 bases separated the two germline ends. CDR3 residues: CASSLRDRLRRNSPLHF. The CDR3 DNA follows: TGTGCCAGCAGTTTACGGGACCGACTCCGAAGAAATTCACCCCTCCACTTT.

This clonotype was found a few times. CDR3 coding DNA: TGTGCCAGCAGCTTAAGGGGGTCAGATACGCAGTATTTT. This codes for CASSLRGSDTQYF. The chain couples TRBV7-3 to TRBJ2-3; D tentatively reads TRBD1 or TRBD2 (5 bases each). Trimming left V 1 base short and J 4 bases short, with 6 bases between. The CDR3 has 13 amino acids. Per germline, CDR1 SGHTA and CDR2 FQGTGA.

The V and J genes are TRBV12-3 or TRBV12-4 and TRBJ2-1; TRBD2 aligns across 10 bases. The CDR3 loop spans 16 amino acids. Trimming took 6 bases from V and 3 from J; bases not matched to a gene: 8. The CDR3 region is CASSPGLADYYNEQFF. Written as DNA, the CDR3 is TGTGCCAGCAGCCCCGGACTAGCGGATTACTACAATGAGCAGTTCTTC.

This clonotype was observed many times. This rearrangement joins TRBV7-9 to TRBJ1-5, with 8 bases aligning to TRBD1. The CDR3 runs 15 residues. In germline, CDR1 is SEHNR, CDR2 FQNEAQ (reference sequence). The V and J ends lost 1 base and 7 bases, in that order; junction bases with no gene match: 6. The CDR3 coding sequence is TGTGCCAGCAGCTTAGATCGGACAGGGAACCAGCCCCAGCATTTT. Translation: CASSLDRTGNQPQHF.

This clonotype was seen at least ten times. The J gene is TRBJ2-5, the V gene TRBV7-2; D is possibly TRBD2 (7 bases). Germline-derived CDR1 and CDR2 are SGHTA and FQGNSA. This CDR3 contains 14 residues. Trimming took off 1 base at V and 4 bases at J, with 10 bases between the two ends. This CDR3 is CASSLGGGVETQYF. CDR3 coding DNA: TGTGCCAGCAGCTTAGGAGGGGGGGTAGAGACCCAGTACTTC.

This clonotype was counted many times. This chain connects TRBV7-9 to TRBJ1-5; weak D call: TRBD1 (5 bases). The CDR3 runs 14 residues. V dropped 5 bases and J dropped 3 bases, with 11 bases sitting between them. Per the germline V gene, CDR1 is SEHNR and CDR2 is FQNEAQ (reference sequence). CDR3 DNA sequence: TGTGCCAGCAGCCATAAGGACAACAATCAGCCCCAGCATTTT. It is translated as CASSHKDNNQPQHF.

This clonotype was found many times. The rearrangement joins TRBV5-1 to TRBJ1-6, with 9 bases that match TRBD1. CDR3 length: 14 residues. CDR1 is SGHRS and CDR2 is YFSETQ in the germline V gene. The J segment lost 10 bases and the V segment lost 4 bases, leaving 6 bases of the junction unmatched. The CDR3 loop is CASSAGQGNSPLHF. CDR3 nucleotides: TGCGCCAGCAGCGCGGGACAGGGTAACTCACCCCTCCACTTT.

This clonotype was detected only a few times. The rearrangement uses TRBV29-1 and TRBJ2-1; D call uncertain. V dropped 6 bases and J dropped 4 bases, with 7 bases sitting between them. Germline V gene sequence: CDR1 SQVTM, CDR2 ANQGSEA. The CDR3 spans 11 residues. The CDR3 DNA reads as TGCAGCGTCCCGGCGTACAATGAGCAGTTCTTC. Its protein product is CSVPAYNEQFF.

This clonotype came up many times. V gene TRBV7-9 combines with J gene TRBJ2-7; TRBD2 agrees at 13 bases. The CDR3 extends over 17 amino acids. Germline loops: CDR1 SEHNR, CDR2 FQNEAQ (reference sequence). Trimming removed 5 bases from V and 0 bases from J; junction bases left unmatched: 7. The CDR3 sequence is CASSPGRLAGGSYEQYF. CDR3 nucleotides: TGTGCCAGCAGCCCGGGGCGACTAGCGGGGGGCTCCTACGAGCAGTACTTC.

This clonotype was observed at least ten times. For the CDR3, the DNA is TGTGCCAGCAGTTTTGGCACAGCATTTGAAGCTTTCTTT. It is translated as CASSFGTAFEAFF. The chain is built from TRBV12-3 or TRBV12-4 and TRBJ1-1; D gene uncertain. This CDR3 is built from 13 residues. The V end lost 3 bases, the J end lost 7 bases, and 12 bases lay between the germline ends.

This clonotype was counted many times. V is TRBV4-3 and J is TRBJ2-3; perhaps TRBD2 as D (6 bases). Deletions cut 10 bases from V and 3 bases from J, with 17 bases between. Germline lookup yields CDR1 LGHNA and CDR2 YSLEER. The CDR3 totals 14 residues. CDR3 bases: TGCGCCAACAGAGAGGCGGGGCCTACAGATACGCAGTATTTT. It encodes CANREAGPTDTQYF.

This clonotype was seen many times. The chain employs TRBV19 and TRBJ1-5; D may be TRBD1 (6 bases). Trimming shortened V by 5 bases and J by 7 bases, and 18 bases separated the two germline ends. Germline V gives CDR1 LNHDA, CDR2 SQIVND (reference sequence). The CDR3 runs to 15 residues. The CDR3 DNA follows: TGTGCCAGTAGTCCGGGGCCCACACAGGGACAGCCCCAGCATTTT. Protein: CASSPGPTQGQPQHF.

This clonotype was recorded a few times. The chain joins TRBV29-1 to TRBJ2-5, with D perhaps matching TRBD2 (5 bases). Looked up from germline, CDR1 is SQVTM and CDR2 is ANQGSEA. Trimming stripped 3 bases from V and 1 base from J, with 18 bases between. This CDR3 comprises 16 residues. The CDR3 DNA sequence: TGCAGCGTTGATTCACCTCTAGGAGGCCTCCAAGAGACCCAGTACTTC. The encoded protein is CSVDSPLGGLQETQYF.

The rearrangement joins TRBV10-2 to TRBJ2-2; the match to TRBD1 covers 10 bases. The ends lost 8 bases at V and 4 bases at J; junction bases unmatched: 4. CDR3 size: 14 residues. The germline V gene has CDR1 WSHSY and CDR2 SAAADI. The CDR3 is CASAGQGTTGELFF. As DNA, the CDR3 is TGCGCCAGCGCGGGACAGGGGACCACCGGGGAGCTGTTTTTT.

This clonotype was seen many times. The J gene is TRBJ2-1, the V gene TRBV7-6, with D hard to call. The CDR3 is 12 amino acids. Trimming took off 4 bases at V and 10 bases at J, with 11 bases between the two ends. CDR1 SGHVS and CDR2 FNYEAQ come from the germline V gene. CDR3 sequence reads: CASSSHLEEQFF. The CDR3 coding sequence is TGTGCCAGCAGCTCCCACCTGGAAGAGCAGTTCTTC.

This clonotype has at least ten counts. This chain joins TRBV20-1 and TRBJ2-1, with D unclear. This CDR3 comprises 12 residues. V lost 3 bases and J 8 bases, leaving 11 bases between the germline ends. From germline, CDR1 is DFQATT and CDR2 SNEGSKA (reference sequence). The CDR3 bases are TGCAGTGCTAGTTACTTAGATTATGAGCAGTTCTTC. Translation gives CSASYLDYEQFF.

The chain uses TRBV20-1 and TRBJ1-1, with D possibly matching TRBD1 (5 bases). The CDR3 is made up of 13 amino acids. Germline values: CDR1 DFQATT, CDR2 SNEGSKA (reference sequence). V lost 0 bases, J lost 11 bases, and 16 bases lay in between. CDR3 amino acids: CSARDHGAEEAFF. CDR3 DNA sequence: TGCAGTGCTAGAGATCATGGGGCGGAGGAGGCTTTCTTT.

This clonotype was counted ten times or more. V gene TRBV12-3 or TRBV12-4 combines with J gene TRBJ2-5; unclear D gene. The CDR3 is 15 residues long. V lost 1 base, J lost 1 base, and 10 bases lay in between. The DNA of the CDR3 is TGTGCCAGCAGTTTAGTTGTCCCCGTCCAAGAGACCCAGTACTTC. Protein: CASSLVVPVQETQYF.